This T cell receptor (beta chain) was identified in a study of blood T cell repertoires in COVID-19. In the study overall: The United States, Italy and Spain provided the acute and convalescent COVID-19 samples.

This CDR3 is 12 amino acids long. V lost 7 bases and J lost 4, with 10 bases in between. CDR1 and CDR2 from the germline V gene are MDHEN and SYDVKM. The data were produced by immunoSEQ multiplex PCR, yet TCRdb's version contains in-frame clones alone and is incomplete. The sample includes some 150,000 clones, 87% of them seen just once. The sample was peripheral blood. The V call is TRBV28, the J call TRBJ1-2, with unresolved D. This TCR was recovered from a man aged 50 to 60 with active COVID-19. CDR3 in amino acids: CASTSRSYGYTF. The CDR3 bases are TGTGCCAGCACTTCCCGGTCCTATGGCTACACCTTC.